This T cell receptor beta chain was recovered during a study of control samples from healthy donors and cancer patients. Sequencing was performed with immunoSEQ multiplex PCR; in TCRdb, only in-frame clones are kept and a portion is missing. Of roughly 170,000 clones listed, 80% to 95% are singletons. Trimming left V 4 bases short and J 2 bases short, with 3 bases between. CDR1 PRHDT and CDR2 FYEKMQ come from the germline V gene (reference sequence). The length of the CDR3 is 12 residues. The sequence derives from a woman in her fifties or sixties in good health. Sequences were obtained from blood. The chain links TRBV13 to TRBJ1-5; D gene unclear. CDR3 nucleotides: TGTGCCAGCAGCTACGGCAATCAGCCCCAGCATTTT. This codes for CASSYGNQPQHF.